This T cell receptor beta chain is from a study of tumor and adjacent non-tumor tissue in lung cancer. CDR1 is MNHEY and CDR2 is SVGAGI in the germline V gene. The CDR3 contains 14 residues. The library came from three nested PCR rounds adapted from ARM-PCR protocols. From the multiplex PCR reads, TCRdb called clonotypes with MiXCR, one entry per CDR3 protein. The sample includes approximately 100,000 distinct CDR3 sequences, 50% to 70% seen only once; the top ten take 15% to 20%. Comments on this clonotype: The germline gene is not matched at one end of the junction; a read error may be the cause.

RNA was extracted from bulk tissue without any cell sorting. More than 3 cm separated this lung sample from the edge of the tumor. The sample was distant non-tumor lung tissue. The sequence came from a man between 60 and 75 years old with non-small cell lung cancer. The J gene is TRBJ1-4, the V gene TRBV6-5; D might be TRBD1 (5 bases). The CDR3 protein is CASSPGSGNEKLFF. The CDR3 region has the DNA TGTGCTAGCAGCCCAGGGTCAGGTAATGAAAAACTGTTTTTT.